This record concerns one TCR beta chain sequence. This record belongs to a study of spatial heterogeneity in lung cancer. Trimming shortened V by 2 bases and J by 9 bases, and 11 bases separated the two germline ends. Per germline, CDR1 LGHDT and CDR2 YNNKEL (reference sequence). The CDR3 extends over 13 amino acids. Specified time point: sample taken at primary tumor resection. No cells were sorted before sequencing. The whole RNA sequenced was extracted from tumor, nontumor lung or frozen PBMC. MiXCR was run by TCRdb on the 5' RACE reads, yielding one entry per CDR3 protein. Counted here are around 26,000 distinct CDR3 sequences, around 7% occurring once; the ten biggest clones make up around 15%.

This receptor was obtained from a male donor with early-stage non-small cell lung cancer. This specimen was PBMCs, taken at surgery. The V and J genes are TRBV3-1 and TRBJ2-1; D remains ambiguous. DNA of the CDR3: TGTGCCAGCAGCCAACTCCTGGGCACTGAGCAGTTCTTC. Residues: CASSQLLGTEQFF.